One sample yielded the 22 T cell receptor beta chains listed below, sequenced in a study of regulatory T cells in long-lasting Graves disease. Described time point: newly diagnosed GD, antithyroid drugs for less than 3 months. RNA from PBMCs was the source of the TCR library. For TCR beta, libraries came from iRepertoire HTBI primers and Arm-PCR of CDR3 regions. TCRdb re-derived calls from the multiplex PCR reads in MiXCR, one entry per CDR3 protein. Of 550,000 to 700,000 distinct CDR3 sequences in the sample, about 16% were seen once. The same sample was also used in a study of T cells in Graves' hyperthyroidism and ophthalmopathy.

The source was peripheral blood mononuclear cells (PBMCs), collected at new diagnosis, from a patient treated with antithyroid drugs. The source of these receptors is a man younger than 30 with Graves disease.

There are many counts of this clonotype. V usage is TRBV11-2 and J usage is TRBJ2-7; 8 bases align to TRBD1. This CDR3 has 15 amino acids. The V segment lost 6 bases and the J segment 6 bases; nucleotides outside the gene matches: 13. In germline, CDR1 is SGHAT, CDR2 FQNNGV. CDR3 bases: TGTGCCAGCAGTCAAACCGGGACAGGACATCCCGAGCAGTACTTC. Translation: CASSQTGTGHPEQYF.

This clonotype was picked up a small number of times. This CDR3 reads CATSDPYTGELFF. CDR3 nucleotides: TGTGCCACCAGTGACCCATACACCGGGGAGCTGTTTTTT. The chain recombines TRBV24-1 with TRBJ2-2; D uncertain. Germline V gives CDR1 KGHDR, CDR2 SFDVKD. The V gene lost 4 bases and the J gene lost 3 bases, with 5 bases spanning the gap. The CDR3 covers 13 residues.

The V gene is TRBV25-1, the J gene TRBJ2-1; D is uncertain. CDR1 MGHDK and CDR2 SYGVNS come from the germline V gene. This CDR3 is 13 amino acids long. V lost 3 bases and J lost 9, with 12 bases in between. CDR3 nucleotides: TGTGCCAGCAGTGATCCTCTAGGAGCTGAGCAGTTCTTC. It yields the protein CASSDPLGAEQFF. Full variable domain (rest looked up from reference TRBV25-1 and TRBJ2-1): EADIYQTPRYLVIGTGKKITLECSQTMGHDKMYWYQQDPGMELHLIHYSYGVNSTEKGDLSSESTVSRIRTEHFPLTLESARPSHTSQYLCASSDPLGAEQFFGPGTRLTVL.

DNA of the CDR3: TGTGCCACCAGCAGGGTTGGTAGCAATCAGCCCCAGCATTTT. This gives the protein CATSRVGSNQPQHF. The chain combines TRBV15 with TRBJ1-5; the D is unclear. V was shortened by 3 bases and J by 0 bases, with 6 bases between the two germline ends. This CDR3 region has 14 residues. Germline CDR1 reads LNHNV; CDR2 reads YYDKDF (reference sequence).

This clonotype has more than one count but fewer than ten. The rearrangement uses TRBV29-1 and TRBJ1-1; D remains ambiguous. Trimming pared 3 bases from V and 2 bases from J, leaving 13 bases between. In germline, CDR1 is SQVTM, CDR2 ANQGSEA. The CDR3 covers 14 residues. The CDR3 here is CSVEELFSNTEAFF. CDR3 nucleotide sequence: TGCAGCGTTGAGGAATTATTCAGTAACACTGAAGCTTTCTTT.

The genes are TRBV9 and TRBJ1-1; 7 nucleotides agree with TRBD1. The CDR3 runs 12 residues. Germline values: CDR1 SGDLS, CDR2 YYNGEE. The V gene end was trimmed by 4 bases and the J gene end by 7 bases; junction bases not matched to a gene: 4. CDR3 coding DNA: TGTGCCAGCAGCCAGGGACAGAGTGAAGCTTTCTTT. It is translated as CASSQGQSEAFF. The entire variable domain, with the rest obtained from reference TRBV9 and TRBJ1-1, is as follows: DSGVTQTPKHLITATGQRVTLRCSPRSGDLSVYWYQQSLDQGLQFLIQYYNGEERAKGNILERFSAQQFPDLHSELNLSSLELGDSALYFCASSQGQSEAFFGQGTRLTVV.

The V and J genes are TRBV12-3 or TRBV12-4 and TRBJ1-2; no firm D call. Trimming cost V 6 bases and J 4 bases, with 18 bases left between them. The CDR3 length is 15 residues. This CDR3 is CASSQQQRAPYGYTF. CDR3 DNA: TGTGCCAGCAGCCAACAACAGAGGGCTCCCTATGGCTACACCTTC.

This clonotype was picked up many times. The chain couples TRBV15 to TRBJ1-5, with D unclear. The germline V gene encodes CDR1 LNHNV and CDR2 YYDKDF (reference sequence). V lost 3 bases and J lost 4, with 7 bases in between. CDR3 length: 13 residues. The CDR3 DNA sequence: TGTGCCACCAGCAGGTTGGGTAATCAGCCCCAGCATTTT. Protein sequence: CATSRLGNQPQHF.

This clonotype was observed many times. The chain carries TRBV12-3 or TRBV12-4 and TRBJ1-5; no definite D call. The ends were cut back, 5 bases at V and 3 bases at J, with 11 bases in the middle. The CDR3 runs 14 residues. CDR3 nucleotides: TGTGCCAGCAGTGGCGGACGGCTCAATCAGCCCCAGCATTTT. It specifies CASSGGRLNQPQHF.

This clonotype turned up a few times. The CDR3 DNA sequence: TGCGCCAGCAGCTTGGAACAGGGGGCGAGGTACCAAGAGACCCAGTACTTC. It yields the protein CASSLEQGARYQETQYF. This sequence joins TRBV5-1 and TRBJ2-5; TRBD1 agrees at 9 bases. CDR1 is SGHRS and CDR2 is YFSETQ in the germline V gene. This CDR3 region has 17 residues. The J segment lost 0 bases and the V segment lost 0 bases, leaving 6 bases of the junction unmatched.

This clonotype appeared many times. This sequence joins TRBV7-2 and TRBJ2-7; D gene uncertain. CDR3 length: 12 amino acids. With 6 bases removed from V and 4 bases from J, the gap between germline ends came to 10 bases. Looked up from germline, CDR1 is SGHTA and CDR2 is FQGNSA. CDR3 sequence: CASSLSNYEQYF. CDR3 nucleotide sequence: TGTGCCAGCAGTTTAAGCAATTACGAGCAGTACTTC. The entire variable domain, with the rest obtained from reference TRBV7-2 and TRBJ2-7, is as follows: GAGVSQSPSNKVTEKGKDVELRCDPISGHTALYWYRQSLGQGLEFLIYFQGNSAPDKSGLPSDRFSAERTGGSVSTLTIQRTQQEDSAVYLCASSLSNYEQYFGPGTRLTVT.

Ten or more counts support this clonotype. V usage is TRBV12-3 or TRBV12-4 and J usage is TRBJ2-5; 11 nucleotides agree with TRBD2. The CDR3 runs 16 residues. Trimming cost V 6 bases and J 4 bases; bases outside gene matches: 10. The CDR3: CASSQVLAGVIETQYF. CDR3 coding DNA: TGTGCCAGCAGCCAAGTACTAGCGGGAGTTATAGAGACCCAGTACTTC.

The rearrangement joins TRBV6-5 to TRBJ2-7; perhaps TRBD2 as D (6 bases). The CDR3 runs 15 residues. V was shortened by 0 bases and J by 4 bases, with 13 bases between the two germline ends. The germline V gene encodes CDR1 MNHEY and CDR2 SVGAGI. This CDR3 is CASSYSPGTPYEQYF. CDR3 sequence (DNA): TGTGCCAGCAGTTACTCACCCGGGACTCCATACGAGCAGTACTTC.

In its sample, this clonotype was seen many times. The chain is built from TRBV11-2 and TRBJ2-7; D call uncertain. The CDR3 consists of 11 residues. Germline V gene sequence: CDR1 SGHAT, CDR2 FQNNGV. V lost 5 bases and J 5 bases, leaving 7 bases between the germline ends. The CDR3 DNA is TGTGCCAGCAGCGCCTTACACGAGCAGTACTTC. Its translation is CASSALHEQYF. Full variable domain (rest looked up from reference TRBV11-2 and TRBJ2-7): EAGVAQSPRYKIIEKRQSVAFWCNPISGHATLYWYQQILGQGPKLLIQFQNNGVVDDSQLPKDRFSAERLKGVDSTLKIQPAKLEDSAVYLCASSALHEQYFGPGTRLTVT.

In this sample, this clonotype turned up many times. This sequence joins TRBV20-1 and TRBJ2-5; 7 positions agree with TRBD2. This CDR3 is 12 amino acids long. The germline V gene encodes CDR1 DFQATT and CDR2 SNEGSKA (reference sequence). CDR3 nucleotides: TGCAGAGCGAGCGGGACTGGGGAGACCCAGTACTTC. Protein: CRASGTGETQYF.

This clonotype was detected many times. The V and J genes are TRBV3-1 and TRBJ2-5; D not certain. This CDR3 comprises 14 residues. Germline V gene lookup returns CDR1 LGHDT and CDR2 YNNKEL (reference sequence). Trimming took 2 bases from V and 5 from J, leaving 12 bases between them. CDR3 in DNA: TGTGCCAGCAGCCAATTTGCTGTGGGCGAGACCCAGTACTTC. It specifies CASSQFAVGETQYF.

The V gene is TRBV20-1, the J gene TRBJ2-5; 8 positions match TRBD2. Germline trimming cut 0 bases from V and 4 bases from J; bases unmatched to any gene: 7. CDR3 size: 15 residues. CDR1 DFQATT and CDR2 SNEGSKA come from the germline V gene (reference sequence). The CDR3 sequence: CSARDPREGTETQYF. Here the CDR3 DNA reads TGCAGTGCTAGAGATCCCCGGGAGGGTACAGAGACCCAGTACTTC.

This clonotype came up many times. The chain carries TRBV15 and TRBJ2-3; either TRBD1 or TRBD2 may supply D (6 bases each). The CDR3 runs to 15 residues. Looked up from germline, CDR1 is LNHNV and CDR2 is YYDKDF (reference sequence). V lost 0 bases, J lost 1 base, and 8 bases lay in between. This chain's CDR3 is CATSRDRGGTDTQYF. The CDR3 DNA reads as TGTGCCACCAGCAGAGATAGGGGGGGCACAGATACGCAGTATTTT.

The rearrangement joins TRBV20-1 to TRBJ2-3; the match to TRBD2 covers 9 bases. Trimming removed 1 base from V and 5 bases from J; junction bases left unmatched: 7. Germline values: CDR1 DFQATT, CDR2 SNEGSKA (reference sequence). The CDR3 totals 15 residues. CDR3 DNA sequence: TGCAGTGCTAGAGGACCGGGACTAGCAGGAGATACGCAGTATTTT. It yields the protein CSARGPGLAGDTQYF.

This clonotype was observed many times. The V gene is TRBV5-1, the J gene TRBJ2-7; 7 bases are a match to TRBD1. CDR1 is SGHRS, CDR2 YFSETQ, per germline. The CDR3 covers 17 residues. Unmatched junction bases numbered 12, after V lost 1 base and J lost 2 bases. DNA of the CDR3: TGCGCCAGCAGCTTGAAATCAGGGGGAGTAAGTACCTACGAGCAGTACTTC. Translated, it gives CASSLKSGGVSTYEQYF.

This clonotype was seen more than once but under ten times. This rearrangement joins TRBV20-1 to TRBJ2-7; 9 bases fit TRBD1. The CDR3 spans 16 residues. Germline V gene sequence: CDR1 DFQATT, CDR2 SNEGSKA (reference sequence). The V gene end was trimmed by 0 bases and the J gene end by 3 bases; junction bases not matched to a gene: 9. In nucleotides, the CDR3 is TGCAGTGCTAGAGATATCGGAGGACAGGGGATCTACGAGCAGTACTTC. This encodes CSARDIGGQGIYEQYF.

This clonotype was picked up many times. The genes are TRBV7-2 and TRBJ2-1, with 12 bases fitting TRBD2. The CDR3 runs 15 residues. The V segment lost 7 bases and the J segment 14 bases; nucleotides outside the gene matches: 15. The germline gives CDR1 SGHTA, CDR2 FQGNSA. The CDR3 coding sequence is TGTGCCAGCATCCCATTAGCTAGCGGGAGGGCCTCAGAGTTCTTC. It specifies CASIPLASGRASEFF.